The 18 T cell receptor beta chains below all came from one sample that was sequenced in a study of graft-versus-host responses after intestinal transplantation. No cognate antigen is known for these TCRs. Clones were sequenced by immunoSEQ multiplex PCR, and TCRdb holds only the in-frame ones, with some missing. The sample holds about 90,000 clones, 90% to 95% seen once. The specimen comprised unstimulated CD8+ T cells sorted from spleen or lymph node cells, sampled before transplant. Receptor source: a human donor who was the organ donor for an intestinal transplant.

V and J are TRBV11-2 and TRBJ2-1, with 7 bases identical to TRBD2. Trimming cost V 7 bases and J 9 bases; bases outside gene matches: 15. The germline gives CDR1 SGHAT, CDR2 FQNNGV. This CDR3 is 15 amino acids long. This CDR3 reads CASTRGAGVWFEQFF. The DNA of the CDR3 is TGTGCCAGCACCCGAGGGGCGGGAGTTTGGTTTGAGCAGTTCTTC.

The chain has TRBV18 and TRBJ1-5; D possibly corresponds to TRBD1 (6 bases). This CDR3 has 14 residues. Germline assignment: CDR1 KGHSH and CDR2 LQKENI. Trimming pared 4 bases from V and 3 bases from J, leaving 10 bases between. CDR3: CASSQTGNNQPQHF. The CDR3 nucleotides are TGTGCCAGCTCACAAACAGGGAACAATCAGCCCCAGCATTTT.

The gene calls are TRBV11-2 and TRBJ1-4; D possibly corresponds to TRBD1 (6 bases). CDR3 length: 15 amino acids. The V end was cut by 3 bases, the J end by 2 bases, with 10 bases between. The germline CDR1 and CDR2 sequences are SGHAT and FQNNGV. CDR3 sequence: CASSFTGSTNEKLFF. Here the CDR3 DNA reads TGTGCCAGCAGCTTTACAGGGTCGACTAATGAAAAACTGTTTTTT. The whole variable domain, remainder taken from reference TRBV11-2 and TRBJ1-4, is EAGVAQSPRYKIIEKRQSVAFWCNPISGHATLYWYQQILGQGPKLLIQFQNNGVVDDSQLPKDRFSAERLKGVDSTLKIQPAKLEDSAVYLCASSFTGSTNEKLFFGSGTQLSVL.

The V and J genes are TRBV6-1 and TRBJ1-2; D not certain. V was shortened by 4 bases and J by 7 bases, with 16 bases between the two germline ends. The CDR3 consists of 14 residues. The V gene's germline CDR1 is MNHNS and CDR2 SASEGT. In DNA form, the CDR3 reads TGTGCCAGCAGTGGGGCCAGGAGGTGGGGTGGCTACACCTTC. Protein product: CASSGARRWGGYTF.

This clone was recorded once. The V gene is TRBV15, the J gene TRBJ2-2; 10 bases are a match to TRBD1. The J segment lost 4 bases and the V segment lost 0 bases, leaving 2 bases of the junction unmatched. Germline V gene sequence: CDR1 LNHNV, CDR2 YYDKDF (reference sequence). This CDR3 comprises 16 residues. The CDR3 protein is CATSRDRDRGTGELFF. As DNA, the CDR3 is TGTGCCACCAGCAGAGATCGGGACAGGGGCACCGGGGAGCTGTTTTTT.

The CDR3 DNA sequence: TGTGCCAGCAGCCCAAGGGGGGGGGCGGTCAACAATGAGCAGTTCTTC. Protein sequence: CASSPRGGAVNNEQFF. This chain joins TRBV7-2 and TRBJ2-1, with D maybe TRBD2 (7 bases). The CDR3 sequence is 16 residues long. Germline V gene sequence: CDR1 SGHTA, CDR2 FQGNSA. Deletions cut 5 bases from V and 5 bases from J, with 19 bases between.

CDR3 DNA: TGTGCCAGCAGCGTAGAGGGACAGAGGGGGGAGCAGTACTTC. Translation gives CASSVEGQRGEQYF. This chain links TRBV9 with TRBJ2-7; TRBD1 aligns across 7 bases. Germline V CDR1 and CDR2: SGDLS, YYNGEE. The V and J ends lost 0 bases and 7 bases, in that order; junction bases with no gene match: 7. This CDR3 region has 14 residues.

The CDR3 here is CASSPWTSGRGDDEQFF. CDR3 coding DNA: TGCGCCAGCAGCCCCTGGACTAGCGGGAGGGGTGATGATGAGCAGTTCTTC. The chain couples TRBV4-1 to TRBJ2-1; 15 positions agree with TRBD2. With V trimmed by 4 bases and J by 8 bases, 9 bases remained unmatched. The CDR3 is 17 residues long. Germline lookup yields CDR1 MGHRA and CDR2 YSYEKL.

The chain employs TRBV2 and TRBJ2-1, with 10 bases matching TRBD2. With V trimmed by 1 base and J by 8 bases, 8 bases remained unmatched. Germline CDR1 and CDR2: SNHLY and FYNNEI. This CDR3 contains 16 residues. This chain's CDR3 is CASSEVGLAGVDEQFF. The CDR3 DNA reads as TGTGCCAGCAGTGAAGTCGGCCTAGCGGGGGTCGATGAGCAGTTCTTC.

The V gene is TRBV27, the J gene TRBJ2-1; D perhaps matches TRBD2 (6 bases). The length of the CDR3 is 13 residues. The V end was cut by 8 bases, the J end by 6 bases, with 14 bases between. The germline CDR1 and CDR2 sequences are MNHEY and SMNVEV (reference sequence). For the CDR3, the DNA is TGTGCCAGCTCCCCGCGGGGTCCCAATGAGCAGTTCTTC. Amino acid sequence: CASSPRGPNEQFF.

This clone occurred a few times. Other DNA sequences of this sample code for an identical CDR3. The CDR3, as DNA: TGTGCCAGCAGCGTAGCTACAGGGTTCCCTGAAGCTTTCTTT. Its translation is CASSVATGFPEAFF. The V and J genes are TRBV9 and TRBJ1-1; TRBD1 might be the D (6 bases). This CDR3 region has 14 residues. V was trimmed by 0 bases and J by 6 bases, leaving 12 bases between them. Germline-derived CDR1 and CDR2 are SGDLS and YYNGEE.

CDR3 loop: CSVEETGYEQYF. The CDR3 coding sequence is TGCAGCGTTGAGGAGACAGGGTACGAGCAGTACTTC. This chain connects TRBV29-1 to TRBJ2-7; 7 bases line up with TRBD1. V was clipped by 3 bases and J by 4 bases; unmatched bases: 3. The CDR3 totals 12 residues. Germline V gene lookup returns CDR1 SQVTM and CDR2 ANQGSEA.

The chain recombines TRBV13 with TRBJ2-3; 7 bases map to TRBD1. Germline V gives CDR1 PRHDT, CDR2 FYEKMQ (reference sequence). The CDR3 length is 16 residues. V was clipped by 2 bases and J by 0 bases; unmatched bases: 5. CDR3 sequence (DNA): TGTGCCAGCAGCTTATCAGGGGGAACTAGCACAGATACGCAGTATTTT. Its translation is CASSLSGGTSTDTQYF.

The chain uses TRBV19 and TRBJ2-3, with D hard to call. Trimming left V 4 bases short and J 4 bases short, with 9 bases between. This CDR3 comprises 13 residues. From germline, CDR1 is LNHDA and CDR2 SQIVND (reference sequence). CDR3 protein: CASSSVPSDTQYF. As DNA, the CDR3 is TGTGCCAGTAGTAGCGTGCCCTCAGATACGCAGTATTTT.

The chain has TRBV7-9 and TRBJ1-3; maybe TRBD1 (6 bases). Germline assignment: CDR1 SEHNR and CDR2 FQNEAQ (reference sequence). Between the trimmed V and J ends, which lost 8 bases and 0 bases, there was a span of 17 bases. This CDR3 has 16 amino acids. The CDR3 DNA sequence: TGTGCCAGCGCAAGCGGGGGGCCCTTCTCTGGAAACACCATATATTTT. Protein product: CASASGGPFSGNTIYF.

This clone was detected only once. The rearrangement links TRBV6-5 to TRBJ2-2, with D possibly TRBD1 on 5 matching bases. The germline V gene encodes CDR1 MNHEY and CDR2 SVGAGI. The CDR3 loop spans 13 amino acids. With 8 bases removed from V and 5 bases from J, the gap between germline ends came to 12 bases. As DNA, the CDR3 is TGTGCCAGCGGGCAGGGTAGGACCGGGGAGCTGTTTTTT. Translating it yields CASGQGRTGELFF.

The chain is built from TRBV7-6 and TRBJ2-3; 8 bases are shared with TRBD1. Looked up from germline, CDR1 is SGHVS and CDR2 is FNYEAQ. The CDR3 sequence is 14 residues long. The ends lost 5 bases at V and 3 bases at J; junction bases unmatched: 4. The CDR3 DNA reads TGTGCCAGCAGCACCGGACAGGGAACAGATACGCAGTATTTT. Amino acid sequence: CASSTGQGTDTQYF. Combining the CDR3 with reference TRBV7-6 and TRBJ2-3 gives the whole variable domain GAGVSQSPRYKVTKRGQDVALRCDPISGHVSLYWYRQALGQGPEFLTYFNYEAQQDKSGLPNDRFSAERPEGSISTLTIQRTEQRDSAMYRCASSTGQGTDTQYFGPGTRLTVL.

CDR3 region: CASSFSTGAQAYEQYF. The CDR3 DNA reads TGTGCCAGCAGTTTTAGCACAGGGGCGCAGGCCTACGAGCAGTACTTC. This rearrangement joins TRBV27 to TRBJ2-7; TRBD1 aligns across 7 bases. This CDR3 is 16 amino acids long. Per germline, CDR1 MNHEY and CDR2 SMNVEV (reference sequence). Trimming at V came to 3 bases and at J to 2 bases, leaving 10 bases not matched to a gene.